The 11 T cell receptor beta chains reported below all come from one sample, sequenced in a study of blood T cell repertoires in COVID-19. Libraries were prepared by immunoSEQ multiplex PCR; TCRdb keeps only in-frame clonotypes and omits some of them. The table includes roughly 150,000 clones, about 80% detected once. Input material: peripheral blood. The receptors come from a man aged 65-85 years with active or convalescent COVID-19.

This chain connects TRBV2 to TRBJ2-7; TRBD1 matches 8 bases. Per the germline V gene, CDR1 is SNHLY and CDR2 is FYNNEI. The CDR3 runs to 15 residues. The V segment lost 3 bases and the J segment 7 bases; nucleotides outside the gene matches: 11. Here the CDR3 DNA reads TGTGCCAGCAGTGAGGGACAGGTGGCCCCCGGGGAGCAGTACTTC. It yields the protein CASSEGQVAPGEQYF.

The rearrangement links TRBV5-1 to TRBJ1-3, with TRBD1 as a possible D gene (5 bases). The CDR3 covers 14 residues. CDR1 is SGHRS and CDR2 is YFSETQ in the germline V gene. The V end was cut by 4 bases, the J end by 1 base, with 9 bases between. The DNA for the CDR3 is TGCGCCAGCAGCCAGACAGCTTCTGGAAACACCATATATTTT. This translates into CASSQTASGNTIYF.

This chain connects TRBV12-3 or TRBV12-4 to TRBJ1-5, with a possible D match to TRBD1 (5 bases). The CDR3 runs 13 residues. V shed 3 bases and J shed 6 bases, with 9 bases lying between them. CDR3 nucleotide sequence: TGTGCCAGCAGTTTTCAGGGTCGTCAGCCCCAGCATTTT. Amino acid sequence: CASSFQGRQPQHF.

A few counts support this clone. This rearrangement joins TRBV9 to TRBJ2-3, with TRBD2 identical over 9 bases. With 3 bases clipped from V and 2 bases from J, the junction kept 16 bases outside the gene matches. The CDR3 runs 19 residues. CDR1 is SGDLS and CDR2 is YYNGEE in the germline V gene. The CDR3 loop is CASSDPSGVTRVNTDTQYF. The CDR3 DNA sequence: TGTGCCAGCAGCGACCCTAGCGGGGTAACGAGAGTCAACACAGATACGCAGTATTTT. Looking up the rest from reference TRBV9 and TRBJ2-3 gives the full variable domain: DSGVTQTPKHLITATGQRVTLRCSPRSGDLSVYWYQQSLDQGLQFLIQYYNGEERAKGNILERFSAQQFPDLHSELNLSSLELGDSALYFCASSDPSGVTRVNTDTQYFGPGTRLTVL.

The chain joins TRBV11-2 to TRBJ2-7; 7 bases are a match to TRBD1. The CDR3 has 13 amino acids. The germline V gene encodes CDR1 SGHAT and CDR2 FQNNGV. Trimming removed 0 bases from V and 4 bases from J; junction bases left unmatched: 0. The CDR3 protein is CASSLDRGYEQYF. The DNA of the CDR3 is TGTGCCAGCAGCTTAGACAGGGGGTACGAGCAGTACTTC.

The rearrangement links TRBV2 to TRBJ1-3; TRBD1 agrees at 10 bases. CDR1 SNHLY and CDR2 FYNNEI come from the germline V gene. The J segment lost 7 bases and the V segment lost 0 bases, leaving 12 bases of the junction unmatched. The CDR3 covers 18 residues. CDR3 region: CASSEASGTGAMGNTIYF. The CDR3 DNA reads TGTGCCAGCAGTGAAGCCTCCGGGACAGGGGCCATGGGGAACACCATATATTTT.

The chain carries TRBV3-1 (or the pseudogene TRBV3-2) and TRBJ2-3; the D gene is possibly TRBD2 (5 bases). Trimming cost V 0 bases and J 7 bases, with 14 bases left between them. This CDR3 spans 15 amino acids. CDR1 is LGHDT, CDR2 YNNKEL, per germline (reference sequence). The CDR3 spells CASSQERARHNTQYF. As DNA, the CDR3 is TGTGCCAGCAGCCAAGAGAGGGCCCGGCACAATACGCAGTATTTT.

J is TRBJ2-2 and V is TRBV30, with D tentatively TRBD1 (5 bases). Germline CDR1 GTSNPN, CDR2 SVGIG (reference sequence). V was cut by 3 bases and J by 4 bases, with 18 bases left in between. The CDR3 extends over 16 amino acids. As DNA, the CDR3 is TGTGCCTGGAGACTGCAGGGCCTCCTGAGCACCGGGGAGCTGTTTTTT. Its protein product is CAWRLQGLLSTGELFF.

The CDR3 nucleotides read TGTGCCAGCAGCCCGCTTGGTTACAGCGGGACCGGGGAGCTGTTTTTT. This translates into CASSPLGYSGTGELFF. The chain uses TRBV5-4 and TRBJ2-2, with D perhaps matching TRBD2 (6 bases). The CDR3 covers 16 residues. Trimming removed 4 bases at V and 5 bases at J, with 18 bases between. Germline V gives CDR1 SGHNT, CDR2 YYREEE (reference sequence).

This clone was seen just once. The CDR3 bases are TGCGCCAGCACAGGGGGAAGCTACGAGCAGTACTTC. Translating gives CASTGGSYEQYF. The chain has TRBV10-2 and TRBJ2-7; 7 bases line up with TRBD1. Germline assignment: CDR1 WSHSY and CDR2 SAAADI. V lost 7 bases, J lost 3 bases, and 3 bases stayed unmatched. The CDR3 extends over 12 amino acids.

The CDR3 DNA follows: TGCGCCAGCAGCCCGACTTCAATCGATTACAATGAGCAGTTCTTC. It encodes CASSPTSIDYNEQFF. The chain combines TRBV5-1 with TRBJ2-1; D unclear. V lost 4 bases and J 4 bases, leaving 15 bases between the germline ends. The CDR3 has 15 residues. The V gene's germline CDR1 is SGHRS and CDR2 YFSETQ.